This T cell receptor beta chain was retrieved from a study of T cell responses to AZD1222 COVID-19 vaccine. Study outcomes and limitations: Donors skewed white British and female; clonal diversity was possibly underestimated. Sampled repertoires all dated from after the peak T cell response. Per reports, nearly half of all spike-specific TCRs target regions that are unmutated in variants.

As to this clone: What it binds is unknown.

Generated by immunoSEQ multiplex PCR, the TCRdb table keeps only in-frame clones and is missing some. This repertoire shows around 180,000 clones, 88% found once; its top ten account for approximately 0.49%. The CDR3 extends over 15 amino acids. The germline V gene has CDR1 LGHNA and CDR2 YNFKEQ. The germline V and J ends were trimmed by 1 base and 5 bases, with 11 bases remaining between them. Here the sequenced sample was peripheral blood, taken on day 0 of AZD1222 vaccination. This clonotype was sampled from an adult in good health. The chain links TRBV4-2 to TRBJ1-4, with D possibly TRBD1 on 6 matching bases. CDR3 amino acids: CASSQAGRGNEKLFF. The CDR3 nucleotides are TGTGCCAGCAGCCAAGCCGGGAGGGGGAATGAAAAACTGTTTTTT.